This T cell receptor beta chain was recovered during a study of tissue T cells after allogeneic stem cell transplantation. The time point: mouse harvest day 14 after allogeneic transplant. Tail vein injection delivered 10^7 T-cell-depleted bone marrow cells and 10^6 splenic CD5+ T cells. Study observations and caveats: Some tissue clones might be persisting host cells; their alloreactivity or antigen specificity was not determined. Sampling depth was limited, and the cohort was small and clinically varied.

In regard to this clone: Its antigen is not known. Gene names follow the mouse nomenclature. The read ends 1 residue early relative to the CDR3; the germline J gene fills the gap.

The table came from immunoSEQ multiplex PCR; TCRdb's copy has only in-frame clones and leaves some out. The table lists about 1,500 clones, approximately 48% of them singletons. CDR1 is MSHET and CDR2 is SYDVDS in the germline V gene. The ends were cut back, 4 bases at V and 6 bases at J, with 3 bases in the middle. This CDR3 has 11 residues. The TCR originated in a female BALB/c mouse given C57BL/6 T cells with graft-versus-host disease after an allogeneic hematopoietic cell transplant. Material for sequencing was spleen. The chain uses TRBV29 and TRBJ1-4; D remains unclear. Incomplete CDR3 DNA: TGTGCTAGCAGTTGGGACGAAAGATTATTT. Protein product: CASSWDERLF. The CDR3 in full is CASSWDERLFF.